The TCR beta chain under discussion was sequenced for a study of blood T cells in healthy people across ages. The CDR3 extends over 16 amino acids. The J segment lost 5 bases and the V segment lost 0 bases, leaving 9 bases of the junction unmatched. Germline V lookup: CDR1 LNHNV, CDR2 YYDKDF (reference sequence). Study observations and caveats: Researchers deemed the diversity estimates from one million T cells underestimates.

A second PCR of about 7 to 12 cycles used a sample-barcoded 5' primer and a J-beta primer mix. TCRdb fed the 5' RACE reads into MiXCR, producing one record per CDR3 protein. The table records about 1.8 million distinct CDR3 sequences, around 50% of them present only once. Worth noting for this clonotype: Its antigen is undetermined.

The chain employs TRBV15 and TRBJ2-5, with 7 bases identical to TRBD2. Sequencing was performed on blood. The sequence derives from a woman between 35 and 50 years old in good health. In DNA form, the CDR3 reads TGTGCCACCAGCAGAGAACGAGGGCGGGGGTGGGAGACCCAGTACTTC. As protein: CATSRERGRGWETQYF.